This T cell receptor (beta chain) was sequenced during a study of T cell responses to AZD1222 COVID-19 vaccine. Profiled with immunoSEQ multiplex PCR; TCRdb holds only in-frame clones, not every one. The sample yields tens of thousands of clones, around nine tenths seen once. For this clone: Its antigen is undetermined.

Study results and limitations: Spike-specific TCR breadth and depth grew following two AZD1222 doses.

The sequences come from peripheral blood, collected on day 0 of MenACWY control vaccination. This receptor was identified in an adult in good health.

The CDR3, as DNA: TGTGCCAGCAGTTCCAGGGACACTAATGAAAAACTGTTTTTT. Translation: CASSSRDTNEKLFF. The chain couples TRBV2 to TRBJ1-4; weak D call: TRBD1 (5 bases). The CDR3 is 14 amino acids. CDR1 and CDR2 from the germline V gene are SNHLY and FYNNEI. Trimming pared 5 bases from V and 2 bases from J, leaving 9 bases between. The full variable domain, in which reference TRBV2 and TRBJ1-4 provide the parts outside the CDR3, is EPEVTQTPSHQVTQMGQEVILRCVPISNHLYFYWYRQILGQKVEFLVSFYNNEISEKSEIFDDQFSVERPDGSNFTLKIRSTKLEDSAMYFCASSSRDTNEKLFFGSGTQLSVL.